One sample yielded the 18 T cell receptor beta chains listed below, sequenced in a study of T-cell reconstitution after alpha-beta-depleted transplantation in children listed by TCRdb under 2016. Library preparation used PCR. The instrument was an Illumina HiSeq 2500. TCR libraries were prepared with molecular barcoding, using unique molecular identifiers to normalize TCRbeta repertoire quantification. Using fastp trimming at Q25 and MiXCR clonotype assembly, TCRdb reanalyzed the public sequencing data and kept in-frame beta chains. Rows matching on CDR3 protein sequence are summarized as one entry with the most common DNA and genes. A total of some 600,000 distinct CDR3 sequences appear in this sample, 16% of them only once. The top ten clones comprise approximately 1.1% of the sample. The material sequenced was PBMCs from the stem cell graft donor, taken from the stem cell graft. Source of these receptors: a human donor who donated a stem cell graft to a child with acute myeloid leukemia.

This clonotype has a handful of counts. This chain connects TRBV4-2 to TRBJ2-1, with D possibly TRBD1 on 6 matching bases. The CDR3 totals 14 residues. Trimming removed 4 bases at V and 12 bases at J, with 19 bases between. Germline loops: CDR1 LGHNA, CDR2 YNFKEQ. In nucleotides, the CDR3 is TGTGCCAGCAGCCCGACCCAACAGGGTCGGGGGCAGTTCTTC. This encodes CASSPTQQGRGQFF.

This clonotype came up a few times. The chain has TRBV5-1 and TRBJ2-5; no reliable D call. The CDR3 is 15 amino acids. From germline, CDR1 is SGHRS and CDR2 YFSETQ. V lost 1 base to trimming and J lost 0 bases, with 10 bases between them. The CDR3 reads CASSLQTMYQETQYF. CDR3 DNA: TGCGCCAGCAGCTTGCAGACGATGTACCAAGAGACCCAGTACTTC. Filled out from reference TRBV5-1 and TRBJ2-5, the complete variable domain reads KAGVTQTPRYLIKTRGQQVTLSCSPISGHRSVSWYQQTPGQGLQFLFEYFSETQRNKGNFPGRFSGRQFSNSRSEMNVSTLELGDSALYLCASSLQTMYQETQYFGPGTRLLVL.

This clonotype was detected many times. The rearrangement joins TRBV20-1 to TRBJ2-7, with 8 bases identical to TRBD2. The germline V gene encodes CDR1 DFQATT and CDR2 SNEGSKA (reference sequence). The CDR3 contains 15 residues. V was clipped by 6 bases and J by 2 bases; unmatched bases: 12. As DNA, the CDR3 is TGCAGTGCGGTCCCCTCTAGCGGGCACACCTACGAGCAGTACTTC. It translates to CSAVPSSGHTYEQYF.

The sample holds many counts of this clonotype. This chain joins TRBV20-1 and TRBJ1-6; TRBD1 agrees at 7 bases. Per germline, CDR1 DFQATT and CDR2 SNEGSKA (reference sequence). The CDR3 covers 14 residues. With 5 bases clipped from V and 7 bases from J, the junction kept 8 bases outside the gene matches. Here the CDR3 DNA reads TGCAGTGCTCGACAGGGAGGCCAAAATTCACCCCTCCACTTT. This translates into CSARQGGQNSPLHF.

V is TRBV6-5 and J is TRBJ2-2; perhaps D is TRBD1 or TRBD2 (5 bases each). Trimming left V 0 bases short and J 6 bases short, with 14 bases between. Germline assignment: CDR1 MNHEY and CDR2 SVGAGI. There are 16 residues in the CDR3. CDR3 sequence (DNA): TGTGCCAGCAGTTACTCGGGGGATCTGGGACCCGGGGAGCTGTTTTTT. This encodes CASSYSGDLGPGELFF.

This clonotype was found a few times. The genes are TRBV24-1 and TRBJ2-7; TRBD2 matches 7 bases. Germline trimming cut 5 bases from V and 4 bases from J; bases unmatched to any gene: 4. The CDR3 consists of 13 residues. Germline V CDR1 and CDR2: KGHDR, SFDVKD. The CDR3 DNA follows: TGTGCCACCAGTGCGCGGGGGAGGTACGAGCAGTACTTC. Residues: CATSARGRYEQYF.

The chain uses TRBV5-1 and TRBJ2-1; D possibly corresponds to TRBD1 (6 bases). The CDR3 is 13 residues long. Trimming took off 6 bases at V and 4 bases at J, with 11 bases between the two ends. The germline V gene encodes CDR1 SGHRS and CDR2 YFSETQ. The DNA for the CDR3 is TGCGCCAGCACGGACACAGGGTACAATGAGCAGTTCTTC. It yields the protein CASTDTGYNEQFF.

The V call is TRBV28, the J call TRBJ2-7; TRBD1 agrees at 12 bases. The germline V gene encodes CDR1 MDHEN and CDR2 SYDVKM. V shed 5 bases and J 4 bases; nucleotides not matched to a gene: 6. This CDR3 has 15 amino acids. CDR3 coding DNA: TGTGCCAGCAGTACCGGGACAGGGGGCGCGTACGAGCAGTACGTC. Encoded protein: CASSTGTGGAYEQYV.

For the CDR3, the DNA is TGTGCCAGCAGCCACAGGACTAGCAAATTAAATGAGCAGTTCTTC. This encodes CASSHRTSKLNEQFF. The J gene is TRBJ2-1, the V gene TRBV14, with 8 bases fitting TRBD2. Germline V CDR1 and CDR2: SGHDN, FVKESK. This CDR3 contains 15 residues. J lost 7 bases, V lost 3 bases, and 8 bases had no gene match.

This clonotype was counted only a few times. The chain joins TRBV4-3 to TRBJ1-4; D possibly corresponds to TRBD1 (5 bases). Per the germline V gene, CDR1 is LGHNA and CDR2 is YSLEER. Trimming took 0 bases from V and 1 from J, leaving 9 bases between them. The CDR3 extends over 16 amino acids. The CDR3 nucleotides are TGCGCCAGCAGCCAAGAAACCCAGGGAACTAATGAAAAACTGTTTTTT. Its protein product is CASSQETQGTNEKLFF.

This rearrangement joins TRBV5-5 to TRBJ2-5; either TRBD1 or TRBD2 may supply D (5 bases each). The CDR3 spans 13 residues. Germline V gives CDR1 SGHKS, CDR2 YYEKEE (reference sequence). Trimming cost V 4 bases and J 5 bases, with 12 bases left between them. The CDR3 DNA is TGTGCCAGCAGCGACAGCCGCGGGGAGACCCAGTACTTC. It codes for CASSDSRGETQYF.

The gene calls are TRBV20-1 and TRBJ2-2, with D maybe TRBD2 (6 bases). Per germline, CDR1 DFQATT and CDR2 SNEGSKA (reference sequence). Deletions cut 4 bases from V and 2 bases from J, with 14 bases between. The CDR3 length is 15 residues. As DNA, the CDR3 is TGCAGTGCTACGCCGGGACTGGGAAACACCGGGGAGCTGTTTTTT. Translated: CSATPGLGNTGELFF.

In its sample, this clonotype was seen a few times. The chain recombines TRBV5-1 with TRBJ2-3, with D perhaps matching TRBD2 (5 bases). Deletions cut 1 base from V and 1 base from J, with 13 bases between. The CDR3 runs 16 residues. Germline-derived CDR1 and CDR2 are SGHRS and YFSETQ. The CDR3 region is CASSLRSGIGTDTQYF. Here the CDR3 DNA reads TGCGCCAGCAGCTTGCGCTCGGGAATCGGCACAGATACGCAGTATTTT.

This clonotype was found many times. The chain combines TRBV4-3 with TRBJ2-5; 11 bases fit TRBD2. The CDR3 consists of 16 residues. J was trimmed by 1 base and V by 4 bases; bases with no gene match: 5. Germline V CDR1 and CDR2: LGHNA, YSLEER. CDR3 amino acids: CASSLTSGRPQETQYF. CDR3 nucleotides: TGCGCCAGCAGCCTTACTAGCGGGAGACCCCAAGAGACCCAGTACTTC.

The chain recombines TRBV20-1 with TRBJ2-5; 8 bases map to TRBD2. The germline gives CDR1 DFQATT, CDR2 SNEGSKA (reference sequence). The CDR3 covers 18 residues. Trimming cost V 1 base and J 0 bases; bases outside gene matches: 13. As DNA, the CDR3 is TGCAGTGCTAGAGGAGGACCAGCGGGGGCTAGGTACCAAGAGACCCAGTACTTC. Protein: CSARGGPAGARYQETQYF.

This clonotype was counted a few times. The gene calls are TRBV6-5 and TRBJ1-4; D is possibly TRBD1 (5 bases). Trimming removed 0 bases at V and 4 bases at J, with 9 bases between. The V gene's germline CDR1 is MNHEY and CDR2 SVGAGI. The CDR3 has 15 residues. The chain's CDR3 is CASSYSSGLNEKLFF. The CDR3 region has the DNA TGTGCCAGCAGTTACTCTTCAGGGCTTAATGAAAAACTGTTTTTT.

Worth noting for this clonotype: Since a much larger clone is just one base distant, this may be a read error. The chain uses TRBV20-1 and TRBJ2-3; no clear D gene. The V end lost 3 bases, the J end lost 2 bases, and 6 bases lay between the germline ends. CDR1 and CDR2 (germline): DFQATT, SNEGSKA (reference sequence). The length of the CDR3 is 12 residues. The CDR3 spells CSASDDTDTQYF. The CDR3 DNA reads TGCAGTGCTAGTGACGACACAGATACGCAGTATTTT.

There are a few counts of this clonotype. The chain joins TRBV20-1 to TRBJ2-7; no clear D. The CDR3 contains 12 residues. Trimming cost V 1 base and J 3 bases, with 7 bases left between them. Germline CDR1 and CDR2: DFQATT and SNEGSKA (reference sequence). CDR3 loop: CSARVPDYEQYV. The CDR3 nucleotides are TGCAGTGCTAGAGTTCCGGACTACGAGCAGTACGTC.